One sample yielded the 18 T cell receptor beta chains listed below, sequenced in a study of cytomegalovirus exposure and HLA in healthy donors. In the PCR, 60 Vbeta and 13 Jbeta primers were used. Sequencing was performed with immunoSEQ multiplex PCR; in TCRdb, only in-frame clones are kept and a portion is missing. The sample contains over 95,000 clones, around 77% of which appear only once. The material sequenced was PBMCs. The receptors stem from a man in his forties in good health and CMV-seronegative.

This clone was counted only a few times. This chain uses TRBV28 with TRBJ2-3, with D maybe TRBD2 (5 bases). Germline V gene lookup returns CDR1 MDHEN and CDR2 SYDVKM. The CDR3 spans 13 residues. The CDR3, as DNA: TGTGCTTACGCTAGCCGCCGGGTGGATACGCAGTATTTT. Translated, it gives CAYASRRVDTQYF. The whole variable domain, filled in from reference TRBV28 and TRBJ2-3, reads DVKVTQSSRYLVKRTGEKVFLECVQDMDHENMFWYRQDPGLGLRLIYFSYDVKMKEKGDIPEGYSVSREKKERFSLILESASTNQTSMYLCAYASRRVDTQYFGPGTRLTVL.

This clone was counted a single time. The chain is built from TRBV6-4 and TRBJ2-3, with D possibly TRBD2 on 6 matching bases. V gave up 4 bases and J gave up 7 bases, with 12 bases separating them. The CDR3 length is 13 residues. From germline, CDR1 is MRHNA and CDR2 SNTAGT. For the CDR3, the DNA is TGTGCCAGCAGTGTGGAGGCGGGAAATACGCAGTATTTT. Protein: CASSVEAGNTQYF.

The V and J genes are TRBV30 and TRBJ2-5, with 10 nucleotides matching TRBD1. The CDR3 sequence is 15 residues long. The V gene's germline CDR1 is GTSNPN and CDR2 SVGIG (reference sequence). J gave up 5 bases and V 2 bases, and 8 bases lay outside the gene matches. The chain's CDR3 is CAWSPRTGGVETQYF. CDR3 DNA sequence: TGTGCCTGGAGTCCCAGGACAGGGGGGGTGGAGACCCAGTACTTC.

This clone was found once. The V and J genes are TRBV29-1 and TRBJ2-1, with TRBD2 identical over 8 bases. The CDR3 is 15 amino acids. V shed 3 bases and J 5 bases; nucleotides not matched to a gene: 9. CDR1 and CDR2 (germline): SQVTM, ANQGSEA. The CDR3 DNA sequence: TGCAGCGTTGACCTGAGACTAGCGAGTCACAATGAGCAGTTCTTC. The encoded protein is CSVDLRLASHNEQFF.

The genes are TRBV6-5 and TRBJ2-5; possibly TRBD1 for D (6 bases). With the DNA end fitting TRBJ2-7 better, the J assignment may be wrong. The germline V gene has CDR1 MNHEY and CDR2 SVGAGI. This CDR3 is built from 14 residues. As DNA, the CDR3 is TGTGCCAGCAGTCAGGGGACATCTCCGACCGAGCAGTACTTC. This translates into CASSQGTSPTEQYF.

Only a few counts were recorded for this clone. The CDR3 protein is CASSLDTGLLVKTQYF. The DNA of the CDR3 is TGTGCCAGCAGCTTAGACACCGGACTTCTGGTAAAGACCCAGTACTTC. The chain recombines TRBV7-2 with TRBJ2-5; a weak D match, TRBD2 (5 bases). Germline-derived CDR1 and CDR2 are SGHTA and FQGNSA. The V end was cut by 1 base, the J end by 6 bases, with 18 bases between. The CDR3 consists of 16 residues. The full variable domain, with the rest looked up from reference TRBV7-2 and TRBJ2-5, is GAGVSQSPSNKVTEKGKDVELRCDPISGHTALYWYRQSLGQGLEFLIYFQGNSAPDKSGLPSDRFSAERTGGSVSTLTIQRTQQEDSAVYLCASSLDTGLLVKTQYFGPGTRLLVL.

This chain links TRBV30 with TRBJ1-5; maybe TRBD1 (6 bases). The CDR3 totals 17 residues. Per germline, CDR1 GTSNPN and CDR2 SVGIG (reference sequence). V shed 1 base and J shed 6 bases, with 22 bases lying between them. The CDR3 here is CAWSASTLGQRGQPQHF. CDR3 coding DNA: TGTGCCTGGAGTGCCTCAACGCTAGGACAGCGGGGTCAGCCCCAGCATTTT.

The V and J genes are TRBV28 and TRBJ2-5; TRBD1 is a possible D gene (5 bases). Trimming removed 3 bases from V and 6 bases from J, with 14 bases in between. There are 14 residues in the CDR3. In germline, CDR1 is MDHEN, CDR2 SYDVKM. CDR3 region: CASSLLQGVQTQYF. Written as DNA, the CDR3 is TGTGCCAGCAGTTTGCTCCAGGGCGTTCAGACCCAGTACTTC.

The CDR3 coding sequence is TGTGCCAGCACCTCCCAGGGGAATGAGCAGTTCTTC. This codes for CASTSQGNEQFF. The chain joins TRBV7-9 to TRBJ2-1; TRBD1 is a possible D gene (6 bases). Germline lookup yields CDR1 SEHNR and CDR2 FQNEAQ (reference sequence). The CDR3 length is 12 residues. V gave up 7 bases and J gave up 7 bases, with 11 bases separating them.

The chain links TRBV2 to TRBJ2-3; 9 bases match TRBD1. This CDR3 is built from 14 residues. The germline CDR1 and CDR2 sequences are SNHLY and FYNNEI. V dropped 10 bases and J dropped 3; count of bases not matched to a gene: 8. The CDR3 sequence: CATKKDRGTDTQYF. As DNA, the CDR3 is TGTGCCACCAAGAAGGACAGGGGAACAGATACGCAGTATTTT.

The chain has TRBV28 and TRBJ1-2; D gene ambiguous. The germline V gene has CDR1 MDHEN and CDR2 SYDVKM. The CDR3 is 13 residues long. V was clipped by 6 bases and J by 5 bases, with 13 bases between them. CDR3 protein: CASRPGGEYGYTF. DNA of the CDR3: TGTGCCAGCAGACCGGGAGGTGAATATGGCTACACCTTC.

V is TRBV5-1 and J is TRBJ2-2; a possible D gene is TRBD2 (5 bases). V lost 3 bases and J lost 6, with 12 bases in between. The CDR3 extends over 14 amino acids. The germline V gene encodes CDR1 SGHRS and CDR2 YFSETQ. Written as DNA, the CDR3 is TGCGCCAGCAGCTCCGAGGGATCAGCCGGGGAGCTGTTTTTT. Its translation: CASSSEGSAGELFF.

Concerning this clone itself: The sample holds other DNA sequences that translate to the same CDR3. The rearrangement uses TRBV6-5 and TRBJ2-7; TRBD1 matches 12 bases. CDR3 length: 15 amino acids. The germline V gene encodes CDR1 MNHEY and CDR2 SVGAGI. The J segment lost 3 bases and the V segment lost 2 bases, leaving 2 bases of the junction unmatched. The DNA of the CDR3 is TGTGCCAGCAGTTACCGGGACAGGGGGCACTACGAGCAGTACTTC. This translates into CASSYRDRGHYEQYF.

The CDR3 sequence is CASSRNPGTGEKLFF. The DNA of the CDR3 is TGTGCCAGCAGCCGAAATCCAGGGACAGGGGAAAAACTGTTTTTT. The V gene is TRBV7-8, the J gene TRBJ1-4; 9 bases fit TRBD1. Germline loops: CDR1 SGHVS, CDR2 FQNEAQ. V gave up 5 bases and J gave up 8 bases; unmatched junction bases: 9. The CDR3 sequence is 15 residues long.

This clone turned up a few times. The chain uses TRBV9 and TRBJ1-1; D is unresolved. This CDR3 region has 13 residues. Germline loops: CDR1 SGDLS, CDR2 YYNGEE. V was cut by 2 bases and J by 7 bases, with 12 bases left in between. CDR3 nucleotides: TGTGCCAGCAGCGTGGACGCGGGCAGTGAAGCTTTCTTT. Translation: CASSVDAGSEAFF.

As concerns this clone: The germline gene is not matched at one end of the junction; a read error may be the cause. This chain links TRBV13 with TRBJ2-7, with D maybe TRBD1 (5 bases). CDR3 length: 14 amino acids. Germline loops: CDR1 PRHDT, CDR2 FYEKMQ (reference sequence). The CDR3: CASSLVTGAYVQYF. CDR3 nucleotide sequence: TGTGCCAGCAGCTTAGTTACAGGAGCCTACGTGCAGTACTTC.

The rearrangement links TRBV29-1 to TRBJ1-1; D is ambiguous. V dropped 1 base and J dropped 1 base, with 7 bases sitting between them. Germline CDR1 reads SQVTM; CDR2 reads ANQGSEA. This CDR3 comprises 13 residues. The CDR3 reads CSVEGQANTEAFF. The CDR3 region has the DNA TGCAGCGTTGAAGGACAAGCGAACACTGAAGCTTTCTTT.

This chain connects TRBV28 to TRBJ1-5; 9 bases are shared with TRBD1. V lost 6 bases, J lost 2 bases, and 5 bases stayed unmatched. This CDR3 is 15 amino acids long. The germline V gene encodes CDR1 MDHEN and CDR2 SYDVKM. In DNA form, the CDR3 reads TGTGCCAGCAGAAGGACAGGGGTGCGCAATCAGCCCCAGCATTTT. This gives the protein CASRRTGVRNQPQHF.